Given below is one T cell receptor (beta chain) in context. Which antigen it targets is not known. Per-base quality was not reported, and no clone a single base away is much larger than it. CDR1 and CDR2 were assigned from the germline V gene (reference sequence) as SEHNR and FQNEAQ. The CDR3 contains 14 residues, cysteine and phenylalanine counted. Only CDR3 DNA remains: 42 bases, in frame from the first base. V is clipped by 3 bases and J by 11 bases, and the sequence between their germline boundaries is 17 bases long. This record belongs to a study of Ad26.COV2.S vaccination and SARS-CoV-2 variants (dated by TCRdb to about 2021). In terms of the full investigation: Donors in the vaccine arm were drawn from COV1001, a multicentre, randomized, double-blind, placebo-controlled phase I-IIa trial testing Ad26.COV2.S in healthy adults. A total of around 32 samples were included in the TCR-sequenced set, comprising around 20 Ad26.COV2.S vaccine recipients, 5 placebo recipients and 8 SARS-CoV-2 convalescent individuals. TCRbeta repertoire sequencing was used to assess the specificity and breadth of SARS-CoV-2-reactive T cell receptors after Ad26.COV2.S vaccination. Trial participants were randomized into five groups of five: low-dose or high-dose Ad26.COV2.S given once or twice, or placebo on both occasions. Dosing of Ad26.COV2.S was intramuscular, at either 5x10^10 or 1x10^11 viral particles, delivered as one shot or as two shots spaced 56 days apart. Throughout the experiments and outcome assessment, investigators stayed blinded to trial group allocation.

This specimen's treatment or condition label, interpreted: roughly 18 received Ad26.COV2.S at low or high dose, single or two shots; several received placebo; per-sample allocation not given. Repertoires of vaccine and placebo recipients were sequenced from samples collected on day 63 after the first injection. Between 29 July and 7 August 2020, Cohort 1b enrolled some 25 adults aged 18-55 years at one site in Boston, USA. Ad26.COV2.S was a replication-incompetent adenovirus type 26 vector expressing a prefusion-stabilized SARS-CoV-2 spike protein from the original Wuhan strain. The immunoSEQ Assay was used to sequence TCRbeta CDR3 regions. After extraction, genomic DNA underwent amplification by bias-controlled multiplex PCR, followed by high-throughput sequencing. In the original analysis: To quantify the absolute abundance of every unique TCRbeta CDR3 region, sequences were collapsed and filtered. T cell fraction was estimated by normalization of TCRbeta template counts to usable DNA, with usable DNA being measured through amplification of reference genes present in all nucleated cells. Repertoire TCRs were annotated as SARS-CoV-2-specific when V gene, CDR3 amino acid sequence and J gene were exactly matched to a known reactive TCR set. The reference SARS-CoV-2 TCR set was obtained from MIRA and was filtered for enrichment in COVID-19-positive ImmuneCODE repertoires, whereby public or cross-reactive TCRs were removed. Based on the MIRA antigens, annotated TCRs were further analysed at the level of specific ORF or position within ORF. Depth was the summed frequency of annotated unique rearrangements, while breadth was defined as annotated unique rearrangements over total unique productive rearrangements. Two-sided Wilcoxon rank-sum tests were used to compare TCR breadth between groups. TCRdb took this table from immuneACCESS and kept in-frame rearrangements with V and J called. Such tables lack part of the clones; where checked against another copy, unresolved V genes explain under half of the gap, and the rest is unexplained. The D gene and trimming were derived from the DNA, and the V and J assignments and clone size from that table. The sample contains roughly 510,000 clones, around 85% of them found a single time. Roughly 13% of the sample comes from the top ten.

What the study reported, not specific to this receptor: Higher spike-specific TCR breadth was observed in Ad26.COV2.S recipients than in placebo recipients (P = 0.0014). According to the authors, total T cell responses may have been underestimated by the TCR breadth and depth analyses. Non-spike TCR breadth was comparable between vaccine and placebo recipients, consistent with the vaccine containing only spike. The study lacked the statistical power to compare responses across vaccine doses or regimens. After vaccination, substantial breadth of spike-specific CD8+ and CD4+ T cell responses was reported.

The receptor was derived from a person aged 18-60 years who received the Ad26.COV2.S COVID-19 vaccine or a placebo. The sequencing used peripheral blood, collected in a trial of Ad26.COV2.S vaccine versus placebo. The chain is encoded by TRBV7-9 joined to TRBJ2-1; the D gene cannot be resolved beyond TRBD1 or TRBD2, each matching 5 bases. The CDR3 is CASSFTGTTVKQFF. The base sequence is TGTGCCAGCAGCTTTACCGGGACCACGGTAAAGCAGTTCTTC. This CDR3, with the reference TRBV7-9 and TRBJ2-1 proteins standing in past its ends, gives the full variable domain DTGVSQNPRHKITKRGQNVTFRCDPISEHNRLYWYRQTLGQGPEFLTYFQNEAQLEKSRLLSDRFSAERPKGSFSTLEIQRTEQGDSAMYLCASSFTGTTVKQFFGPGTRLTVL.